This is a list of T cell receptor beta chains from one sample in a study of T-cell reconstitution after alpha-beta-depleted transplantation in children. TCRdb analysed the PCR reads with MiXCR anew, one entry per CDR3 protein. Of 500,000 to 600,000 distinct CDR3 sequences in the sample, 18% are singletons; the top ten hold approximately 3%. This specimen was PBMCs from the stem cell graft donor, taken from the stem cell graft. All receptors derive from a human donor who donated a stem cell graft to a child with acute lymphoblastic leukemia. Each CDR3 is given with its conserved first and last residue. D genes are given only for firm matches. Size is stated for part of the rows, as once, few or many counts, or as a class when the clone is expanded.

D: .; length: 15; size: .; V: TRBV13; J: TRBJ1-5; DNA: TGTGCCAGCAGCCGCCGGGGGGCTTTCAATCAGCCCCAGCATTTT; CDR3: CASSRRGAFNQPQHF
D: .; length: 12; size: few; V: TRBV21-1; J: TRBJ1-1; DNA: TGTGCCAGCAGCAAATCTAGGCAGGAAGCTTTCTTT; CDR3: CASSKSRQEAFF
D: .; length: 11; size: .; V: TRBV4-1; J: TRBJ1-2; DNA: TGCGCCAGCAGCAAGGGGATTGGCTACACCTTC; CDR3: CASSKGIGYTF
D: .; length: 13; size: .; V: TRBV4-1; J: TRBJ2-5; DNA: TGCGCCAGCAGCCAAGTCCCCGGAGAGACCCAGTACTTC; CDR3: CASSQVPGETQYF
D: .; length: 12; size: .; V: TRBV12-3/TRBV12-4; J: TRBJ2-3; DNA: TGTGCCAGCAGCCCAGTCCCGGGTACGCAGTATTTT; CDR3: CASSPVPGTQYF
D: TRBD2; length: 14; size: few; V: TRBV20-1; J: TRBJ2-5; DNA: TGCAGTGCTAGAGGTGCTAGCGGTCGAGGGGCCCAGTACTTC; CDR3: CSARGASGRGAQYF
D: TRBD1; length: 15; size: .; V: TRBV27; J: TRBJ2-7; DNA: TGTGCCAGCAGTTTCCGGGACAGGGGCTCCTACGAGCAGTACTTC; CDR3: CASSFRDRGSYEQYF
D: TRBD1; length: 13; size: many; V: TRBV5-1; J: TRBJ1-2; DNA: TGCGCCAGCAGCTCGACAGGGGGCTATGGCTACACCTTC; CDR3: CASSSTGGYGYTF
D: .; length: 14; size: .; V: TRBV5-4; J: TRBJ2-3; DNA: TGTGCCAGCAGCTTTAAGACAACCACAGATACGCAGTATTTT; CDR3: CASSFKTTTDTQYF
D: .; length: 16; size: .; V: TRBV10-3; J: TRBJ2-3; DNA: TGTGCCATCAGTGAGTCCGGGCCTAGTACCACAGATACGCAGTATTTT; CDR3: CAISESGPSTTDTQYF
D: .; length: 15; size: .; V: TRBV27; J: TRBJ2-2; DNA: TGTGCCAGCAGTTCGTCGGCATACCGGACCGGGGAGCTGTTTTTT; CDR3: CASSSSAYRTGELFF
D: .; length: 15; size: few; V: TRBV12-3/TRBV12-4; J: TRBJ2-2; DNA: TGTGCCAGCAGTTTAGAAGCCCTCGGGTTGGGCGAGCTGTTTTTT; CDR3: CASSLEALGLGELFF
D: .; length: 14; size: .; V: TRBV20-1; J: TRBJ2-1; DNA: TGCAGTGCTAGAGAAGGGACCAGCAACAATGAGCAGTTCTTC; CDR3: CSAREGTSNNEQFF
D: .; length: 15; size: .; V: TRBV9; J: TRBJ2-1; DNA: TGTGCCAGCAGCGCCCTGGAGGTTTGGGCGAATGAGCAGTTCTTC; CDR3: CASSALEVWANEQFF
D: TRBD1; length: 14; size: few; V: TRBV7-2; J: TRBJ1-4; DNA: TGTGCCAGCAGCGAAAGACAGGGATGGGAAAAACTGTTTTTT; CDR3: CASSERQGWEKLFF
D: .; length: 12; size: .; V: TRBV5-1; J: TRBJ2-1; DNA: TGCGCCAGCAGCTTGGTGCGGGCTGAGCAGTTCTTC; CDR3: CASSLVRAEQFF
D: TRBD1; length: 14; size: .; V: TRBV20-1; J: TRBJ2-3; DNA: TGCAGTGCTAATCGGAGACAGGGGAGGGATACGCAGTATTTT; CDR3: CSANRRQGRDTQYF
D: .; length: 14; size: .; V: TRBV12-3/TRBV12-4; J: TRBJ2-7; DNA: TGTGCCAGCAGTTTAAGAGGGCCGCTGTACGAGCAGTACTTC; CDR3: CASSLRGPLYEQYF
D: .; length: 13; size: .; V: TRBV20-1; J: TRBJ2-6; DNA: TGCAGTGCCCCGGGACCGTGGACCAACGTCCTGACTTTC; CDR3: CSAPGPWTNVLTF
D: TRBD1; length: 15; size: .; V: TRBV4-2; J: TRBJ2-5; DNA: TGTGCCAGCAGCTCCGGGACAGGCCCGATCTTGGCCCAGTACTTC; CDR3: CASSSGTGPILAQYF
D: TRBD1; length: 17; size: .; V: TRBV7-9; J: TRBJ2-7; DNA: TGTGCCAGCAGCTTGTGGGACAGGGGCCTCAGCTCCTACGAGCAGTACTTC; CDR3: CASSLWDRGLSSYEQYF
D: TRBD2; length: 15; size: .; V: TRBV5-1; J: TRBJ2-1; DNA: TGCGCCAGCAGCTTAGCGGGAGGGCCGAGAAATGAGCAGTTCTTC; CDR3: CASSLAGGPRNEQFF
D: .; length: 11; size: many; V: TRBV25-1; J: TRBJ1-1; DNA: TGTGCCAGCAGTGGGGACACTGAAGCTTTCTTT; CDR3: CASSGDTEAFF